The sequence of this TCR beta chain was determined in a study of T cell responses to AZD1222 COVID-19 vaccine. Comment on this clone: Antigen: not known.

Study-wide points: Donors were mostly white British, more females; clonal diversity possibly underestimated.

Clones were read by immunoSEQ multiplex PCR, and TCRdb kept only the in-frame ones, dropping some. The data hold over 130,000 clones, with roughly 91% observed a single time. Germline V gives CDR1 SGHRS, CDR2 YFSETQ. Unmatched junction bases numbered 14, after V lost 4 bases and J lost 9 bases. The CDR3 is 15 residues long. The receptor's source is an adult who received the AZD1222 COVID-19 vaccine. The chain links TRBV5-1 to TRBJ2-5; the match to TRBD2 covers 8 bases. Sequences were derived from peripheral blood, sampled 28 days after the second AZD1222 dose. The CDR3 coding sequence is TGCGCCAGCAGCGCGGTCGGAGCGGGGGCCCCTTCCCAGTACTTC. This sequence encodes CASSAVGAGAPSQYF.